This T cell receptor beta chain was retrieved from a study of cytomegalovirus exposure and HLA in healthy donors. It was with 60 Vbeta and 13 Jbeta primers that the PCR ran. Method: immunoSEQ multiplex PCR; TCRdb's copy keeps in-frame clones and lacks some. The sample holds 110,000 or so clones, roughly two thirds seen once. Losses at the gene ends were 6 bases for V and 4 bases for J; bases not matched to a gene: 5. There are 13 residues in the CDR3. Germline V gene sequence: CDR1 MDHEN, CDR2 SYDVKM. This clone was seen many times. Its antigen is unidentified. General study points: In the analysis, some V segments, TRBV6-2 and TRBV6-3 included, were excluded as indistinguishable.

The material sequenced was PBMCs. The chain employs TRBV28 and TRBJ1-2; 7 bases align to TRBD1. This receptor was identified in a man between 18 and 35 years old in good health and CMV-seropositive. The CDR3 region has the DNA TGTGCCAGCAGCCATGACAGGGTCTATGGCTACACCTTC. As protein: CASSHDRVYGYTF.